The clone carrying this T cell receptor beta chain was seen many times. Measured with immunoSEQ multiplex PCR; TCRdb has only the in-frame clones, and not every one. The sample shows fewer than 350,000 clones, around nine tenths of them seen only once. Clinical history as reported by participants underpinned cohort assignment. The CDR3 totals 15 residues. CDR1 is MDHEN and CDR2 is SYDVKM in the germline V gene. The ends lost 4 bases at V and 10 bases at J; junction bases unmatched: 7. This sample was taken from a study of blood T cell repertoires in COVID-19. The chain recombines TRBV28 with TRBJ2-1, with 13 bases lining up with TRBD2. The sample was PBMCs or T cells enriched from blood (not recorded which). The sequence came from a woman in her thirties or forties who had recovered from COVID-19. CDR3 residues: CASSSGLAGALEQFF. The CDR3 nucleotides are TGTGCCAGCAGTTCCGGACTAGCGGGAGCCCTCGAGCAGTTCTTC.